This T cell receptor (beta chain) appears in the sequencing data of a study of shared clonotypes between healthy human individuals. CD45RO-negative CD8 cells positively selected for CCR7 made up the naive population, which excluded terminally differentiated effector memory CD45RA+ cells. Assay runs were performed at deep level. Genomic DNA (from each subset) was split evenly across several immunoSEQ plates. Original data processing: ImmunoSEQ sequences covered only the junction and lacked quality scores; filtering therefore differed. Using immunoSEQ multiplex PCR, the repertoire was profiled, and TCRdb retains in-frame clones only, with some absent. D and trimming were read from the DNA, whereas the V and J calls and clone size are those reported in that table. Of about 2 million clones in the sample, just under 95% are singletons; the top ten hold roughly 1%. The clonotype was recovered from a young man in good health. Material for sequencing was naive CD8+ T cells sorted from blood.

The CDR3 region has the DNA TGTGCCAGCAGTCGCTCGACAGGCCTGACTGAAGCTTTCTTT. This encodes CASSRSTGLTEAFF. J is TRBJ1-1 and V is TRBV7-9; D is possibly TRBD1 (6 bases). Germline loops: CDR1 SEHNR, CDR2 FQNEAQ (reference sequence). The CDR3 has 14 amino acids. V lost 6 bases, J lost 5 bases, and 16 bases lay in between.